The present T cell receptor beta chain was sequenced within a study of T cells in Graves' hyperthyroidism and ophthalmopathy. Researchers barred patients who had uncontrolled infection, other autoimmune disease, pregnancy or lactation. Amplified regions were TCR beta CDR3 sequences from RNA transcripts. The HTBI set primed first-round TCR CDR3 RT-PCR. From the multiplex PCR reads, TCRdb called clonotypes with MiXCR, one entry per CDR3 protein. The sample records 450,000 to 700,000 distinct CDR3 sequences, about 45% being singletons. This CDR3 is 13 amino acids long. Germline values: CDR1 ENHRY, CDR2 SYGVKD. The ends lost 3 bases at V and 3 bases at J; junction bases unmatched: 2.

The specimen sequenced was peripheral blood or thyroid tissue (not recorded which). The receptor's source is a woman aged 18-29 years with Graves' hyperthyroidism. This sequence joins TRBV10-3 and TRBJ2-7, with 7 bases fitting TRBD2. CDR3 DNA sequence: TGTGCCATCAGTGAAGGCGGGAGCTACGAGCAGTACTTC. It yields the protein CAISEGGSYEQYF.